The 20 T cell receptor beta chains below come from one sample, sequenced in a study of response to subunit inactivated influenza vaccine. TCRdb passed the RT-PCR reads through MiXCR, listing each CDR3 protein once. In the table there are 700,000 to 800,000 distinct CDR3 sequences, 18% of which are singletons. The source was PBMCs from blood, collected less than 6 days after vaccination. These receptors came from a man aged 45 to 65 who received an inactivated influenza vaccine.

V and J are TRBV4-3 and TRBJ2-7; TRBD2 might be the D (6 bases). The ends were cut back, 0 bases at V and 0 bases at J, with 15 bases in the middle. The CDR3 sequence is 17 residues long. The germline V gene has CDR1 LGHNA and CDR2 YSLEER. For the CDR3, the DNA is TGCGCCAGCAGCCAAGATTTTGGGGGGTTAAGCTCCTACGAGCAGTACTTC. It translates to CASSQDFGGLSSYEQYF.

This clonotype was seen only a few times. This chain uses TRBV6-2 or TRBV6-3 with TRBJ1-5; D perhaps matches TRBD1 (6 bases). Germline V gives CDR1 MNHEY, CDR2 SVGEGT. Trimming shortened V by 6 bases and J by 8 bases, and 11 bases separated the two germline ends. The CDR3 has 12 amino acids. This CDR3 is CASRTGFEPQHF. The CDR3 DNA is TGTGCCAGCAGAACAGGGTTTGAGCCCCAGCATTTT.

This clonotype occurred many times. The rearrangement links TRBV15 to TRBJ2-7; D unclear. V lost 0 bases and J lost 4, with 7 bases in between. Germline assignment: CDR1 LNHNV and CDR2 YYDKDF (reference sequence). This CDR3 region has 13 residues. This CDR3 reads CATSRDLAYEQYF. CDR3 nucleotides: TGTGCCACCAGCAGAGATCTCGCTTACGAGCAGTACTTC.

J is TRBJ2-7 and V is TRBV20-1; TRBD1 agrees at 9 bases. Germline CDR1 DFQATT, CDR2 SNEGSKA (reference sequence). The junction had 11 bases not matched to a gene; V was cut back by 0 bases and J by 2 bases. The CDR3 has 17 amino acids. The CDR3 region is CSARDIGQGSYAYEQYF. CDR3 coding DNA: TGCAGTGCTAGAGATATTGGACAGGGGTCTTATGCCTACGAGCAGTACTTC.

At least ten counts were recorded for this clonotype. The gene calls are TRBV12-3 or TRBV12-4 and TRBJ2-1, with TRBD1 identical over 8 bases. The CDR3 is 13 amino acids. With V trimmed by 6 bases and J by 9 bases, 7 bases remained unmatched. The CDR3 DNA sequence: TGTGCCAGCAGCCCGACAGGGGTGGGTGAGCAGTTCTTC. This encodes CASSPTGVGEQFF.

This clonotype was detected ten times or more. V and J are TRBV27 and TRBJ2-7; D not resolved. V shed 10 bases and J shed 5 bases, with 15 bases lying between them. The CDR3 totals 12 residues. CDR1 is MNHEY, CDR2 SMNVEV, per germline (reference sequence). The CDR3 region has the DNA TGTGCCAAGTTTAGTGGGTATGACGAGCAGTACTTC. It specifies CAKFSGYDEQYF.

The rearrangement joins TRBV5-5 to TRBJ2-1; no definite D call. This CDR3 spans 15 amino acids. Germline V gives CDR1 SGHKS, CDR2 YYEKEE (reference sequence). V shed 4 bases and J shed 8 bases, with 19 bases lying between them. As DNA, the CDR3 is TGTGCCAGCAGCGTCGGCGGCCGCCGAATGGATGAGCAGTTCTTC. Its translation is CASSVGGRRMDEQFF.

This clonotype has ten or more counts. The chain joins TRBV20-1 to TRBJ2-1; no definite D call. V was clipped by 5 bases and J by 4 bases, with 15 bases between them. CDR1 and CDR2 from the germline V gene are DFQATT and SNEGSKA (reference sequence). The CDR3 runs to 14 residues. The CDR3 is CSAPDLRAYNEQFF. CDR3 DNA: TGCAGTGCTCCGGATCTTCGAGCTTACAATGAGCAGTTCTTC.

This clonotype has just a few counts. This chain connects TRBV9 to TRBJ2-1, with TRBD2 matching over 11 bases. The CDR3 length is 17 residues. Per germline, CDR1 SGDLS and CDR2 YYNGEE. Trimming removed 3 bases from V and 5 bases from J; junction bases left unmatched: 10. CDR3 sequence: CASSAEHSGRANNEQFF. DNA of the CDR3: TGTGCCAGCAGCGCCGAGCATAGCGGGAGGGCCAACAATGAGCAGTTCTTC.

This clonotype has a count of ten or more. This rearrangement joins TRBV28 to TRBJ1-1; no firm D call. Trimming cost V 5 bases and J 11 bases, with 18 bases left between them. The length of the CDR3 is 13 residues. Per germline, CDR1 MDHEN and CDR2 SYDVKM. CDR3 protein: CASSLPDRFAAFF. The CDR3 DNA reads as TGTGCCAGCAGTCTACCGGACCGTTTTGCGGCTTTCTTT.

This clonotype was seen more than once but under ten times. CDR3: CASSPDRATYEQYF. The CDR3 DNA reads as TGTGCCAGCAGCCCCGACAGGGCGACCTACGAGCAGTACTTC. The rearrangement joins TRBV6-1 to TRBJ2-7, with 7 nucleotides matching TRBD1. The germline V gene encodes CDR1 MNHNS and CDR2 SASEGT. With 6 bases clipped from V and 2 bases from J, the junction kept 7 bases outside the gene matches. This CDR3 has 14 residues.

This clonotype is a singleton in its sample. The V call is TRBV7-6, the J call TRBJ1-1, with TRBD1 matching over 7 bases. CDR1 SGHVS and CDR2 FNYEAQ come from the germline V gene. CDR3 length: 14 amino acids. V lost 4 bases and J lost 1; bases outside the gene matches: 3. CDR3 sequence reads: CASSWGDRNTEAFF. The CDR3 nucleotides are TGTGCCAGCAGCTGGGGGGACAGGAACACTGAAGCTTTCTTT.

The rearrangement links TRBV4-3 to TRBJ2-1; 11 positions match TRBD2. This CDR3 has 12 amino acids. V gave up 8 bases and J gave up 6 bases; unmatched junction bases: 0. The V gene's germline CDR1 is LGHNA and CDR2 YSLEER. This CDR3 reads CASGLAGNEQFF. CDR3 in DNA: TGCGCCAGCGGACTAGCGGGCAATGAGCAGTTCTTC.

This clonotype has only a few counts. V gene TRBV6-1 combines with J gene TRBJ1-1, with TRBD1 matching 8 bases. Germline V gene lookup returns CDR1 MNHNS and CDR2 SASEGT. The CDR3 loop spans 19 amino acids. V dropped 8 bases and J dropped 1; count of bases not matched to a gene: 21. The DNA of the CDR3 is TGTGCCAGCCCCCCGCTACTTGACAGGGGCCCAACACCGAACACTGAAGCTTTCTTT. Its protein product is CASPPLLDRGPTPNTEAFF.

This CDR3 is CASSIRNGETQYF. The CDR3, as DNA: TGTGCCAGCAGCATAAGGAACGGGGAGACCCAGTACTTC. The V call is TRBV11-2, the J call TRBJ2-5; the D is unclear. CDR3 size: 13 residues. Per the germline V gene, CDR1 is SGHAT and CDR2 is FQNNGV. V shed 5 bases and J shed 5 bases, with 12 bases lying between them.

The V gene is TRBV5-1, the J gene TRBJ1-6; weak D call: TRBD1 (6 bases). Looked up from germline, CDR1 is SGHRS and CDR2 is YFSETQ. The CDR3 is 15 residues long. V was cut by 6 bases and J by 8 bases, with 18 bases left in between. The CDR3, as DNA: TGCGCCAGCACCATATCCCGAGGGGGAGATTCACCCCTCCACTTT. This sequence encodes CASTISRGGDSPLHF.

This clonotype occurred a few times. The chain employs TRBV14 and TRBJ2-3, with 12 bases aligning to TRBD2. The CDR3 extends over 18 amino acids. The ends lost 0 bases at V and 3 bases at J; junction bases unmatched: 7. The V gene's germline CDR1 is SGHDN and CDR2 FVKESK. The CDR3 DNA follows: TGTGCCAGCAGCCAAGATCGGCTAGCGGGAGGGCCGACAGATACGCAGTATTTT. Protein product: CASSQDRLAGGPTDTQYF. The full variable domain, completed using reference TRBV14 and TRBJ2-3, is EAGVTQFPSHSVIEKGQTVTLRCDPISGHDNLYWYRRVMGKEIKFLLHFVKESKQDESGMPNNRFLAERTGGTYSTLKVQPAELEDSGVYFCASSQDRLAGGPTDTQYFGPGTRLTVL.

This clonotype was seen only a few times. The chain joins TRBV27 to TRBJ2-7, with no clear D. This CDR3 is built from 13 residues. V was clipped by 3 bases and J by 3 bases, with 9 bases between them. The V gene's germline CDR1 is MNHEY and CDR2 SMNVEV (reference sequence). The CDR3 is CASSFSRHYEQYF. The CDR3 DNA reads TGTGCCAGCAGTTTCTCTCGCCACTACGAGCAGTACTTC.

This clonotype was detected only a few times. The chain recombines TRBV5-1 with TRBJ2-5; D remains unclear. Germline V gives CDR1 SGHRS, CDR2 YFSETQ. V lost 0 bases and J 4 bases, leaving 16 bases between the germline ends. This CDR3 is 16 amino acids long. The CDR3 bases are TGCGCCAGCAGCTTGGCTAGAGCAGCGCGGCGAGAGACCCAGTACTTC. It encodes CASSLARAARRETQYF.

This chain links TRBV28 with TRBJ1-1; D is perhaps TRBD1 (6 bases). V dropped 2 bases and J dropped 6 bases, with 13 bases sitting between them. The CDR3 is 14 residues long. Germline V gives CDR1 MDHEN, CDR2 SYDVKM. CDR3 coding DNA: TGTGCCAGCAGTTTAGATGGGGCAGGGGCTGAAGCTTTCTTT. Translating it yields CASSLDGAGAEAFF.